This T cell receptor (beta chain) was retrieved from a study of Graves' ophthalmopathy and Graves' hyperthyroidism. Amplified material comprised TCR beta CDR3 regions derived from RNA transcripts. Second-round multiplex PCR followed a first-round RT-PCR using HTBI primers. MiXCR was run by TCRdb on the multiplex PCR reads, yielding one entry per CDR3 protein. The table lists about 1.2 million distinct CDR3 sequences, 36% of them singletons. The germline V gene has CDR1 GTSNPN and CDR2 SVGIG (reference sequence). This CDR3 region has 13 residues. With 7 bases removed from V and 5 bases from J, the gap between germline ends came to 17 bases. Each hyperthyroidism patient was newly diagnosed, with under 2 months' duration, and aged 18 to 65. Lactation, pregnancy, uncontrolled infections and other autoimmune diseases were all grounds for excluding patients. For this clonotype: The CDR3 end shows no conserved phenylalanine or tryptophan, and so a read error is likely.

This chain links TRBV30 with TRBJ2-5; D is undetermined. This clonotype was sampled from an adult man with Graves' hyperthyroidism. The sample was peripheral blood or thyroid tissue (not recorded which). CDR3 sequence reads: CASADSSPETQYL. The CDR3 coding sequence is TGTGCCTCGGCGGATAGTTCCCCCGAGACCCAGTACCTC.